The source of this T cell receptor beta chain is a study of regulatory T cells in long-lasting Graves disease. This clonotype was found a few times. Arm-PCR of CDR3 regions and iRepertoire HTBI primers were used to build TCR beta libraries. As originally analysed: From all samples, identification returned approximately 15 TRBJ and approximately 67 TRBV segments. From the multiplex PCR reads, TCRdb called clonotypes with MiXCR, one entry per CDR3 protein. Here the V and J calls rest on TCRdb's processing, not on the authors' analysis. Here the sample spans about 310,000 distinct CDR3 sequences, 22% being singletons. This sample's time point: persistent/refractory GD, antithyroid drugs over 5 years with positive TRAb. From PBMCs, RNA was extracted and then used to make the TCR library. This sequence originates from a female donor with Graves disease. The sample was peripheral blood mononuclear cells (PBMCs), taken when the disease was refractory, from a patient treated with antithyroid drugs.

CDR3 region: CSASGVAGGSTGELFF. CDR3 DNA: TGCAGTGCTAGCGGGGTAGCGGGTGGTAGCACCGGGGAGCTGTTTTTT. The gene calls are TRBV20-1 and TRBJ2-2; 7 positions match TRBD2. CDR3 length: 16 residues. CDR1 is DFQATT, CDR2 SNEGSKA, per germline (reference sequence). V lost 3 bases, J lost 4 bases, and 11 bases stayed unmatched.